The sequence of this T cell receptor beta chain was determined in a study of blood T cell repertoires in COVID-19. About the study: The origin of the acute and convalescent COVID-19 samples was the United States, Italy and Spain. T cells, B-cell-depleted T cells, or PBMCs supplied cDNA or gDNA.

Trimming took 3 bases from V and 3 from J, leaving 13 bases between them. The germline V gene encodes CDR1 MNHNS and CDR2 SASEGT. The CDR3 is 15 residues long. In the original workflow: Nucleated cell counts were estimated from reference gene primer amplification. Sequencing used immunoSEQ multiplex PCR; TCRdb keeps in-frame clones, though not all of them. Clone size and V and J calls were adopted from that table, with D and trimming inferred from the DNA. The repertoire holds around 46,000 clones, with 80% to 90% as singletons. The sequence was obtained from a human donor in a cohort sampled during active COVID-19. The donor label of this sample is uncertain. The chain employs TRBV6-1 and TRBJ2-3, with a tentative D call TRBD2 (7 bases). The sequencing input was peripheral blood. CDR3 nucleotide sequence: TGTGCCAGCAGTGAGGGGAAGGGGGGGACAGATACGCAGTATTTT. As protein: CASSEGKGGTDTQYF.